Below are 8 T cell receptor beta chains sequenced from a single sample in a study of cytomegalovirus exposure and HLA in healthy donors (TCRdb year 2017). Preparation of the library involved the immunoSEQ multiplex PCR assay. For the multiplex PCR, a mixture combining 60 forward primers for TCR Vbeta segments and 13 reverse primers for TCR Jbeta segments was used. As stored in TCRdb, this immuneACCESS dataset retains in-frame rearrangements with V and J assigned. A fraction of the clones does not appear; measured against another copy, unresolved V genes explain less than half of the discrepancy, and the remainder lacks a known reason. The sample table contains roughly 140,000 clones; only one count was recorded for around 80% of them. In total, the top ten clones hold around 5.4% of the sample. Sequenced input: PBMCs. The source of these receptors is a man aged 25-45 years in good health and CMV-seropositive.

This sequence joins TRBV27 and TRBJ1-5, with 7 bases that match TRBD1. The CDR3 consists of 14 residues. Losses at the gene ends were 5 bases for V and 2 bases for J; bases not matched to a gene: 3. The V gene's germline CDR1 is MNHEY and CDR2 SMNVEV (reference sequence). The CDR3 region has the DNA TGTGCCAGCAGTCCGGGACAGCGCAATCAGCCCCAGCATTTT. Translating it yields CASSPGQRNQPQHF.

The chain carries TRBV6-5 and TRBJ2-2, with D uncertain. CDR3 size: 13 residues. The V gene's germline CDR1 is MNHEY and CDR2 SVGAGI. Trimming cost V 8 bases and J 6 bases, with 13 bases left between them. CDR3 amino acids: CASQRHAPGELFF. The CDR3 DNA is TGTGCCAGCCAAAGACACGCCCCCGGGGAGCTGTTTTTT.

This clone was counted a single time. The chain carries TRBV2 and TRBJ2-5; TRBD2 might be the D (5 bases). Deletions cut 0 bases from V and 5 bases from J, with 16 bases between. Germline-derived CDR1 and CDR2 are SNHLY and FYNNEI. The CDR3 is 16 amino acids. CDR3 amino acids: CASSEALGKLGETQYF. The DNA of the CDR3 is TGTGCCAGCAGTGAAGCGCTCGGGAAACTAGGCGAGACCCAGTACTTC.

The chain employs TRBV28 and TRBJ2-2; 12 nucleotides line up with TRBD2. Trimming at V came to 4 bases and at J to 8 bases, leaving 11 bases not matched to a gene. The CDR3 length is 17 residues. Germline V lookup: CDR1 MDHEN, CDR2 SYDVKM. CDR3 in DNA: TGTGCCAGCAGTTCCCAACTAGCGGGAGGCCCTGGGGGGGAGCTGTTTTTT. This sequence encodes CASSSQLAGGPGGELFF.

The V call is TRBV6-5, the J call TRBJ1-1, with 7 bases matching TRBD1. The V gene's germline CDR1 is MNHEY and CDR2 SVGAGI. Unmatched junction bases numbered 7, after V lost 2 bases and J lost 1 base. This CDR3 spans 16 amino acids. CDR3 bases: TGTGCCAGCAGTTACGGTTGGACAGGACCGAACACTGAAGCTTTCTTT. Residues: CASSYGWTGPNTEAFF.

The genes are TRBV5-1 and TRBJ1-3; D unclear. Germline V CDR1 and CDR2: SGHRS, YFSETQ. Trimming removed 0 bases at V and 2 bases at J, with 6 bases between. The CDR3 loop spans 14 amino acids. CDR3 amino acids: CASSLAGTGNTIYF. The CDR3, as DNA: TGCGCCAGCAGCTTGGCGGGGACTGGAAACACCATATATTTT.

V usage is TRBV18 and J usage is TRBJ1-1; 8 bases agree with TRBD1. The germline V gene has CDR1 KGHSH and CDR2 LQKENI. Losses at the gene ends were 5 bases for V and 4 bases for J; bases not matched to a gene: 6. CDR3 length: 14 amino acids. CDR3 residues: CASSAGQGGTEAFF. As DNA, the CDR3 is TGTGCCAGCTCAGCAGGACAGGGCGGCACTGAAGCTTTCTTT.

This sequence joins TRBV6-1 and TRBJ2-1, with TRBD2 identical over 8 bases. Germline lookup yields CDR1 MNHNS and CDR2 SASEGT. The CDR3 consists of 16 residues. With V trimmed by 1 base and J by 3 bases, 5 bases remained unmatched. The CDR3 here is CASSEGELAVYNEQFF. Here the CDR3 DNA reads TGTGCCAGCAGTGAAGGGGAACTAGCGGTCTACAATGAGCAGTTCTTC.